What follows are 17 T cell receptor beta chains derived from one specimen sequenced in a study of blood T cell repertoires in COVID-19. Some clones are missing from TCRdb's copy, which holds only in-frame ones; the method was immunoSEQ multiplex PCR. Of approximately 82,000 clones listed, 75% to 85% are singletons. The material sequenced was peripheral blood. All receptors come from a human donor in a cohort sampled during active COVID-19.

The V gene is TRBV11-2, the J gene TRBJ2-1; TRBD2 matches 10 bases. This CDR3 comprises 14 residues. Germline V CDR1 and CDR2: SGHAT, FQNNGV. J gave up 2 bases and V 8 bases, and 3 bases lay outside the gene matches. The CDR3 reads CASRAGGTYNEQFF. The DNA for the CDR3 is TGTGCCAGCCGAGCGGGAGGGACCTACAATGAGCAGTTCTTC.

The chain joins TRBV10-3 to TRBJ2-7; D remains unclear. The CDR3 is made up of 13 amino acids. V was trimmed by 2 bases and J by 2 bases, leaving 7 bases between them. Germline CDR1 ENHRY, CDR2 SYGVKD. CDR3 sequence reads: CAISETGAYEQYF. The CDR3 coding sequence is TGTGCCATCAGTGAGACCGGAGCCTACGAGCAGTACTTC.

The CDR3 sequence is CASSGQGSHEQYF. The CDR3 DNA follows: TGTGCCAGCAGCGGACAGGGTAGCCACGAGCAGTACTTC. This rearrangement joins TRBV7-9 to TRBJ2-7; TRBD1 matches at 8 bases. CDR3 length equals 13 residues. V was pared by 5 bases and J by 5 bases, with 5 bases of the junction left unmatched. The V gene's germline CDR1 is SEHNR and CDR2 FQNEAQ (reference sequence).

The chain joins TRBV5-4 to TRBJ2-2, with D maybe TRBD1 (7 bases). Germline V gives CDR1 SGHNT, CDR2 YYREEE (reference sequence). CDR3 length equals 15 residues. The V end was cut by 0 bases, the J end by 5 bases, with 11 bases between. In nucleotides, the CDR3 is TGTGCCAGCAGCTTGGCCAGGGGGAGGACCGGGGAGCTGTTTTTT. Translation gives CASSLARGRTGELFF.

This clone has more than one count but fewer than ten. This chain connects TRBV5-4 to TRBJ2-3; 7 bases map to TRBD2. This CDR3 has 15 amino acids. V lost 4 bases and J lost 4; bases outside the gene matches: 9. CDR1 and CDR2 (germline): SGHNT, YYREEE (reference sequence). The CDR3 DNA follows: TGTGCCAGCAGCCTTTTAGGGCTAGCGGCAGATACGCAGTATTTT. Its protein is CASSLLGLAADTQYF. Based on the CDR3 plus reference TRBV5-4 and TRBJ2-3, the full variable domain is ETGVTQSPTHLIKTRGQQVTLRCSSQSGHNTVSWYQQALGQGPQFIFQYYREEENGRGNFPPRFSGLQFPNYSSELNVNALELDDSALYLCASSLLGLAADTQYFGPGTRLTVL.

The V call is TRBV6-1, the J call TRBJ2-7, with D uncertain. CDR3 length: 13 amino acids. Per germline, CDR1 MNHNS and CDR2 SASEGT. V gave up 2 bases and J gave up 1 base, with 6 bases separating them. Here the CDR3 reads CASSERLSYEQYF. The CDR3 DNA reads as TGTGCCAGCAGTGAACGGTTATCCTACGAGCAGTACTTC.

There are a few counts of this clone. The rearrangement links TRBV24-1 to TRBJ1-2; D is undetermined. The CDR3 consists of 15 residues. V lost 3 bases to trimming and J lost 3 bases, with 13 bases between them. Germline CDR1 and CDR2: KGHDR and SFDVKD. The CDR3 is CATSDPLHLDYGYTF. As DNA, the CDR3 is TGTGCCACCAGTGATCCCCTACACCTAGACTATGGCTACACCTTC.

This clone was observed a single time. The J gene is TRBJ1-3, the V gene TRBV7-9; D is possibly TRBD1 (6 bases). Germline V gives CDR1 SEHNR, CDR2 FQNEAQ (reference sequence). The CDR3 runs to 13 residues. The V and J ends lost 7 bases and 2 bases respectively, with 9 bases between them. CDR3: CASIHRAGNTIYF. CDR3 DNA sequence: TGTGCCAGCATCCACAGGGCTGGAAACACCATATATTTT.

J is TRBJ2-1 and V is TRBV6-2 or TRBV6-3; TRBD2 is a possible D gene (6 bases). V was clipped by 5 bases and J by 2 bases, with 10 bases between them. Germline V gives CDR1 MNHEY, CDR2 SVGEGT. The CDR3 consists of 14 residues. CDR3: CASSLSGAYNEQFF. In DNA, the CDR3 is TGTGCCAGCAGTCTCTCGGGGGCCTACAATGAGCAGTTCTTC.

V and J are TRBV28 and TRBJ1-6; 8 bases line up with TRBD1. The J segment lost 0 bases and the V segment lost 6 bases, leaving 7 bases of the junction unmatched. This CDR3 comprises 17 residues. Germline V gives CDR1 MDHEN, CDR2 SYDVKM. CDR3 loop: CASRLGGQASYNSPLHF. CDR3 coding DNA: TGTGCCAGCAGACTGGGGGGACAGGCCTCCTATAATTCACCCCTCCACTTT.

This clone was counted between two and nine times. The chain links TRBV5-6 to TRBJ2-2; D is possibly TRBD1 (6 bases). This CDR3 region has 14 residues. The germline CDR1 and CDR2 sequences are SGHDT and YYEEEE. Trimming cost V 2 bases and J 1 base, with 6 bases left between them. The CDR3 sequence is CASSFRGNTGELFF. In DNA, the CDR3 is TGTGCCAGCAGCTTCAGGGGGAACACCGGGGAGCTGTTTTTT.

This chain uses TRBV29-1 with TRBJ1-1; a weak D match, TRBD1 (6 bases). Deletions cut 5 bases from V and 2 bases from J, with 12 bases between. CDR1 SQVTM and CDR2 ANQGSEA come from the germline V gene. CDR3 size: 13 residues. The CDR3 DNA sequence: TGCAGCGTTCCGGGACACGATAACACTGAAGCTTTCTTT. It codes for CSVPGHDNTEAFF.

The V gene is TRBV7-9, the J gene TRBJ2-3; TRBD2 matches 11 bases. This CDR3 spans 14 amino acids. J lost 5 bases, V lost 5 bases, and 3 bases had no gene match. Germline V CDR1 and CDR2: SEHNR, FQNEAQ (reference sequence). CDR3 in DNA: TGTGCCAGCAGCCCGGGACTAGCGGAAGATACGCAGTATTTT. It codes for CASSPGLAEDTQYF.

The chain links TRBV7-2 to TRBJ1-1; perhaps TRBD1 as D (5 bases). Germline CDR1 SGHTA, CDR2 FQGNSA. V lost 5 bases and J 5 bases, leaving 18 bases between the germline ends. The CDR3 loop spans 15 amino acids. The CDR3 coding sequence is TGTGCCAGCAGCGCGAGGCGGGGGGTTAGGACTGAAGCTTTCTTT. The encoded protein is CASSARRGVRTEAFF. The full variable domain, with the rest looked up from reference TRBV7-2 and TRBJ1-1, is GAGVSQSPSNKVTEKGKDVELRCDPISGHTALYWYRQSLGQGLEFLIYFQGNSAPDKSGLPSDRFSAERTGGSVSTLTIQRTQQEDSAVYLCASSARRGVRTEAFFGQGTRLTVV.

The chain combines TRBV4-2 with TRBJ1-2; TRBD1 matches at 10 bases. Germline V lookup: CDR1 LGHNA, CDR2 YNFKEQ. J lost 8 bases, V lost 2 bases, and 14 bases had no gene match. The CDR3 consists of 17 residues. CDR3 in DNA: TGTGCCAGCAGCCAACCTGGGACAGGGGAAGCCGCGGGCGGCTACACCTTC. This codes for CASSQPGTGEAAGGYTF.

The chain carries TRBV4-2 and TRBJ2-1; unclear D gene. Germline CDR1 LGHNA, CDR2 YNFKEQ. CDR3 length: 15 residues. Between the trimmed V and J ends, which lost 1 base and 0 bases, there was a span of 7 bases. The CDR3 here is CASSQGASSYNEQFF. The DNA of the CDR3 is TGTGCCAGCAGCCAAGGAGCGAGCTCCTACAATGAGCAGTTCTTC.

V is TRBV7-9 and J is TRBJ1-1; D is undetermined. The V end lost 5 bases, the J end lost 3 bases, and 22 bases lay between the germline ends. CDR1 and CDR2 from the germline V gene are SEHNR and FQNEAQ (reference sequence). The CDR3 is 17 residues long. The CDR3 is CASSLLPRYYEHTEAFF. DNA of the CDR3: TGTGCCAGCAGCCTGTTGCCGCGCTATTATGAACACACTGAAGCTTTCTTT.